These T cell receptor beta chains were read from a single sample in a study of vaccination effects on CD4 cells after COVID-19. These receptors lack a known antigen. Clones were sequenced by immunoSEQ multiplex PCR, and TCRdb holds only the in-frame ones, with some missing. Here the sample spans under 25,000 clones, 81% being singletons. The specimen comprised CD4+ T cells from PBMCs cultured with SARS-CoV-2 spike peptides, sampled after COVID-19 vaccination. The receptors were sampled from a human donor who received a COVID-19 vaccine. Some clones in this sample may be carry-over from other donors' samples. Each CDR3 is given with its conserved first and last residue. Each record gives: V gene, J gene, D gene, clone size, CDR3 DNA, CDR3 protein. The D gene is left open where the match is weak. The listing skips clone size in some rows; elsewhere it reads once, few, many or a size class.

TRBV11-2,TRBJ2-1,TRBD2,-,TGTGCCAGCAGCTCCACTAGCGGGGGAGGGAATGAGCAGTTCTTC,CASSSTSGGGNEQFF
TRBV18,TRBJ2-1,TRBD2,-,TGTGCCAGCTCACCAGGACTAGCAGATGAGCAGTTCTTC,CASSPGLADEQFF
TRBV25-1,TRBJ2-2,-,-,TGTGCCAGCAGTGAATATGGTGCCCGGACGGAGCTGTTTTTT,CASSEYGARTELFF
TRBV29-1,TRBJ1-2,-,-,TGCAGCGTTGGGCCGGCGAATGGCTACACCTTC,CSVGPANGYTF
TRBV6-2/TRBV6-3,TRBJ2-3,TRBD2,-,TGTGCCAGCAGTTACCCAGGGAGGGGAGGCACAGATACGCAGTATTTT,CASSYPGRGGTDTQYF
TRBV2,TRBJ2-3,-,-,TGTGCCAGCAGTGCGGCACACACAGATACGCAGTATTTT,CASSAAHTDTQYF
TRBV30,TRBJ1-5,-,-,TGTGCCTGGAGTGTAGGTGTCACAGGTAATAGCAATCAGCCCCAGCATTTT,CAWSVGVTGNSNQPQHF
TRBV9,TRBJ1-2,-,-,TGTGCCAGCAGCAAAGGCCAGGGTAGTGGCTACACCTTC,CASSKGQGSGYTF
TRBV4-3,TRBJ2-2,TRBD1,-,TGCGCCAGCAGCAAAGCGACCGGGACAGGTTACACCGGGGAGCTGTTTTTT,CASSKATGTGYTGELFF
TRBV29-1,TRBJ1-2,TRBD1,-,TGCAGCGTTGAACGGGACAGCCACTATGGCTACACCTTC,CSVERDSHYGYTF
TRBV2,TRBJ1-6,-,-,TGTGCCAGCAGTCCCCGAGCTCTTAATTCACCCCTCCACTTT,CASSPRALNSPLHF
TRBV5-1,TRBJ1-1,-,-,TGCGCCAGCAGCTTGGGGGTCGCGTACACTGAAGCTTTCTTT,CASSLGVAYTEAFF
TRBV15,TRBJ2-5,-,-,TGTGCCACCAGCCGGGCCCTGGAGACCCAGTACTTC,CATSRALETQYF
TRBV30,TRBJ1-5,-,-,TGTGCCTGGGGATCGCAGTATAGCAATCAGCCCCAGCATTTT,CAWGSQYSNQPQHF
TRBV5-6,TRBJ2-5,TRBD1,medium-sized,TGTGCCAGCAGCTTGGGAGGGACAGGGGGCAAGGAGACCCAGTACTTC,CASSLGGTGGKETQYF
TRBV5-1,TRBJ1-4,-,-,TGCGCCAGCAGCAAGGACCGGGGGAGTGAAAAACTGTTTTTT,CASSKDRGSEKLFF
TRBV7-3,TRBJ2-1,-,-,TGTGCCAGCAGCTTAAACCCTACCAGCTCCTACAATGAGCAGTTCTTC,CASSLNPTSSYNEQFF
TRBV10-3,TRBJ2-5,-,-,TGTGCCATCAGTGAGAGGGGGACCCAAGAGACCCAGTACTTC,CAISERGTQETQYF
TRBV6-5,TRBJ1-2,-,few,TGTGCCAGCACCAAGGAGCCCAGGGACTATGGCTACACCTTC,CASTKEPRDYGYTF
TRBV5-6,TRBJ1-2,-,-,TGTGCCAGCAGCTTGATGGGGGATTATGGCTACACCTTC,CASSLMGDYGYTF
TRBV20-1,TRBJ1-5,-,-,TGCAGTGCAAGTGGCGGGGGCAATCAGCCCCAGCATTTT,CSASGGGNQPQHF
TRBV10-1,TRBJ1-6,-,-,TGCGCCAGCAGTGAGTCGATTTCTTCACCCCTCCACTTT,CASSESISSPLHF
TRBV5-6,TRBJ1-4,-,once,TGTGCCAGCAGCTTTAGAAGCACAGAGGAAAAACTGTTTTTT,CASSFRSTEEKLFF
TRBV2,TRBJ1-2,-,few,TGTGCCTCCTCAATGCGGGCCGGGGATGGCTACACCTTC,CASSMRAGDGYTF
TRBV11-2,TRBJ1-2,-,-,TGTGCCAGCAGCCCGGGACTGCTCTATGGCTACACCTTC,CASSPGLLYGYTF
TRBV3-1/TRBV3-2,TRBJ1-2,-,-,TGTGCCAGCAGCCCTGGGAGATATGGCTACACCTTC,CASSPGRYGYTF
TRBV4-3,TRBJ1-4,-,-,TGCGCCAGCAGCCAGGAACCCTCAACTAATGAAAAACTGTTTTTT,CASSQEPSTNEKLFF
TRBV27,TRBJ2-4,TRBD2,-,TGTGCCAGCAGTTTAACGCGGCGTCGGGGGGGCGAATCCAAAAACATTCAGTACTTC,CASSLTRRRGGESKNIQYF
TRBV11-3,TRBJ1-1,TRBD1,-,TGTGCCAGCAGCCCTGACAGGGGGAGGACTGAAGCTTTCTTT,CASSPDRGRTEAFF
TRBV5-4,TRBJ1-6,-,-,TGTGCCAGCAGCTTGAAACAGTATAATTCACCCCTCCACTTT,CASSLKQYNSPLHF
TRBV18,TRBJ1-4,-,few,TGTGCCAGCTCACCACAGACTGCAACTAATGAAAAACTGTTTTTT,CASSPQTATNEKLFF
TRBV7-3,TRBJ2-5,TRBD1,-,TGTGCCAGCAGCTTTGGGACAGGGGTCCAAGAGACCCAGTACTTC,CASSFGTGVQETQYF
TRBV5-1,TRBJ1-3,TRBD1,-,TGCGCCAGCAGCCAGGGACAGGGGATTGGAAACACCATATATTTT,CASSQGQGIGNTIYF
TRBV7-2,TRBJ2-5,-,few,TGTGCCAGCAGCTTAGTTGTAGGGCAGGGAAAGACCCAGTACTTC,CASSLVVGQGKTQYF
TRBV19,TRBJ2-1,TRBD1,-,TGTGCCACGGACAGGAACAATGAGCAGTTCTTC,CATDRNNEQFF
TRBV5-4,TRBJ2-4,-,-,TGTGCCAGCAGCTCCGCGGAGCAGGGGAACATTCAGTACTTC,CASSSAEQGNIQYF
TRBV5-1,TRBJ1-2,-,-,TGCGCCAGCAGCTTCGACAGTAACTATGGCTACACCTTC,CASSFDSNYGYTF
TRBV28,TRBJ1-1,-,-,TGTGCCAGCAGCTCGGGGGGTGGCCAAGCTTTCTTT,CASSSGGGQAFF
TRBV5-1,TRBJ2-4,TRBD1,-,TGCGCCAGCAGCTTGGCCCTGGGACAGTTCGTTAAAAACATTCAGTACTTC,CASSLALGQFVKNIQYF
TRBV7-2,TRBJ1-1,TRBD1,-,TGTGCCAGCAGCTCTACAGGGGGCGGTCCTGAAGCTTTCTTT,CASSSTGGGPEAFF
TRBV24-1,TRBJ1-1,TRBD1,-,TGTGCCACCAGGGCGGGACAGCTCAACACTGAAGCTTTCTTT,CATRAGQLNTEAFF
TRBV18,TRBJ1-6,-,-,TGTGCCAGCTCACCAGGGGGCGATTCACCCCTCCACTTT,CASSPGGDSPLHF
TRBV27,TRBJ2-3,-,-,TGTGCCAGCAGTCCCCTGGTGGGGGGAGGTGCAGATACGCAGTATTTT,CASSPLVGGGADTQYF
TRBV28,TRBJ2-5,TRBD2,-,TGTGCCAGCAGTCCGGGACTAGCGGGGGCCAAAGAGACCCAGTACTTC,CASSPGLAGAKETQYF
TRBV19,TRBJ2-2,-,few,TGTGCCAGTAGTATCCTCGGACGGGTGGGGGAGCTGTTTTTT,CASSILGRVGELFF
TRBV9,TRBJ2-2,TRBD1,-,TGTGCCAGCAGCGTTTGGACAGGGACCGGGGAGCTGTTTTTT,CASSVWTGTGELFF
TRBV30,TRBJ1-5,TRBD1,once,TGTGCCTGGAGCCGACAGGGAGATCAGCCCCAGCATTTT,CAWSRQGDQPQHF
TRBV10-1,TRBJ1-2,TRBD1,few,TGCGCCAGCAGCAGAAGACAAACTGACAGGGTGGACTATGGCTACACCTTC,CASSRRQTDRVDYGYTF
TRBV7-9,TRBJ2-2,-,-,TGTGCCAGCAGCTTAAGGCAAGGGTCCTTCGGGGAGCTGTTTTTT,CASSLRQGSFGELFF
TRBV5-5,TRBJ2-5,-,once,TGTGCCAGCAGCTTGGGACAGCCAGAGACCCAGTACTTC,CASSLGQPETQYF
TRBV5-1,TRBJ1-1,-,-,TGCGCCAGCAGCCCGGCGGTGAACACTGAAGCTTTCTTT,CASSPAVNTEAFF
TRBV5-4,TRBJ2-5,TRBD2,-,TGTGCCAGCAGCAGAAACGGGGGGGCGAGGGTGGAGACCCAGTACTTC,CASSRNGGARVETQYF
TRBV3-1/TRBV3-2,TRBJ1-2,-,-,TGTGCCAGCAGCCAAGCAGGGTTGAGTGGCTACACCTTC,CASSQAGLSGYTF
TRBV29-1,TRBJ2-5,-,-,TGCAGCGTTGAAGACTCTAAGACCCAGTACTTC,CSVEDSKTQYF